The present T cell receptor beta chain was sequenced within a study of CD8 T cells in ankylosing spondylitis. Overall study results and limits: For ankylosing spondylitis blood, a TCR beta motif of several highly homologous variants appeared characteristic. There was reportedly significant enrichment of clones that were disease-linked in matched ankylosing spondylitis synovial fluid. There were earlier reports of some motif variants in reactive arthritis synovial fluid and blood.

A quantitative 5'-RACE method, one with molecular barcodes, was used to make TCR beta libraries. Using its own MiXCR run on the 5' RACE reads, TCRdb lists one record per CDR3 protein. The table includes hundreds of thousands of distinct CDR3 sequences, more than 25% detected once. Concerning this clonotype: Its cognate antigen is unknown. One end of the junction does not line up with germline, which may come from a read error.

Sequences were obtained from blood, either unsorted or a sorted T cell fraction (not recorded which). The TCR originated in a male donor with ankylosing spondylitis or in good health (not recorded which).

The CDR3 region is CASSPRGLAEQEAQYF. The CDR3 DNA reads TGTGCCAGCAGCCCGCGGGGCTTAGCGGAACAAGAGGCCCAGTACTTC. The rearrangement links TRBV7-2 to TRBJ2-5; D possibly corresponds to TRBD2 (6 bases). The CDR3 is made up of 16 amino acids. Germline CDR1 reads SGHTA; CDR2 reads FQGNSA.